The sequence of this T cell receptor beta chain was determined in a study of blood T cell repertoires in COVID-19. Profiled with immunoSEQ multiplex PCR; TCRdb holds only in-frame clones, not every one. The table includes roughly 250,000 clones, about 86% detected once. Those enrolled in Seattle joined during active infection and were followed longitudinally afterward. The CDR3 is 14 amino acids. J lost 2 bases, V lost 4 bases, and 5 bases had no gene match. CDR1 and CDR2 (germline): MGHDK, SYGVNS. The chain recombines TRBV25-1 with TRBJ2-7; TRBD1 matches at 7 bases. This TCR came from a woman between 25 and 40 years old with COVID-19, enrolled during active disease. Sequenced material: peripheral blood. The CDR3 reads CASSGGTGAYEQYF. The DNA for the CDR3 is TGTGCCAGCAGTGGAGGAACAGGGGCCTACGAGCAGTACTTC.